The 8 T cell receptor beta chains presented below share a single source sample, sequenced in a study of graft-versus-host responses after intestinal transplantation. Only in-frame clones appear in the TCRdb table, and some are missing; sequencing was by immunoSEQ multiplex PCR. The data show about 81,000 clones, more than 85% seen once. Their cognate antigens are unknown. Here the sequenced sample was unstimulated CD4+ T cells sorted from spleen or lymph node cells, taken before transplant. The receptors were gathered from a human donor who was the organ donor for an intestinal transplant.

This rearrangement joins TRBV18 to TRBJ1-2; 11 nucleotides match TRBD1. Looked up from germline, CDR1 is KGHSH and CDR2 is LQKENI. V shed 4 bases, J shed 3 bases, and the junction held 13 bases outside the gene matches. The CDR3 runs to 18 residues. CDR3 amino acids: CASSQTGQGGSLDYGYTF. The DNA for the CDR3 is TGTGCCAGCTCACAAACGGGACAGGGGGGTTCATTGGACTATGGCTACACCTTC.

The V and J genes are TRBV6-5 and TRBJ2-7, with 11 positions matching TRBD1. The germline V gene has CDR1 MNHEY and CDR2 SVGAGI. The V segment lost 6 bases and the J segment 3 bases; nucleotides outside the gene matches: 7. The CDR3 is 15 amino acids. The CDR3 DNA is TGTGCCAGCAGCCCCAGGACAGGGGGCGTCTACGAGCAGTACTTC. Its translation: CASSPRTGGVYEQYF.

The rearrangement links TRBV23-1 to TRBJ1-5, with D unresolved. TRBV23-1 falls under the ORF class, with uncertain function. Between the trimmed V and J ends, which lost 3 bases and 7 bases, there was a span of 10 bases. The CDR3 is 13 residues long. The CDR3 is CASSHLENQPQHF. CDR3 bases: TGCGCCAGCAGTCACCTTGAGAACCAGCCCCAGCATTTT.

J is TRBJ1-1 and V is TRBV6-5; 9 bases map to TRBD1. The trim removed 0 bases at V and 12 bases at J, leaving 2 bases unmatched. Germline CDR1 MNHEY, CDR2 SVGAGI. The CDR3 is made up of 12 amino acids. For the CDR3, the DNA is TGTGCCAGCAGTTACTCGACAGGGGGAACTTTCTTT. Its translation: CASSYSTGGTFF.

The chain combines TRBV5-1 with TRBJ2-2; the D gene is possibly TRBD1 (6 bases). Trimming removed 1 base from V and 3 bases from J, with 10 bases in between. Germline assignment: CDR1 SGHRS and CDR2 YFSETQ. This CDR3 has 15 residues. The CDR3 region has the DNA TGCGCCAGCAGCTTGACGACAGGAGACACCGGGGAGCTGTTTTTT. The encoded protein is CASSLTTGDTGELFF.

A single count supports this clone. The V and J genes are TRBV6-1 and TRBJ1-5, with D uncertain. The V and J ends lost 6 bases and 9 bases respectively, with 15 bases between them. Germline-derived CDR1 and CDR2 are MNHNS and SASEGT. This CDR3 has 13 amino acids. The CDR3 protein is CASSQEPYGPQHF. As DNA, the CDR3 is TGTGCCAGCAGCCAGGAACCATACGGGCCCCAGCATTTT.

This chain joins TRBV29-1 and TRBJ1-1; 7 bases fit TRBD1. The CDR3 is 15 amino acids. Germline CDR1 SQVTM, CDR2 ANQGSEA. Germline trimming cut 4 bases from V and 2 bases from J; bases unmatched to any gene: 10. The CDR3 bases are TGCAGCGTTGTCCGCTACAGGGGAGGAAACACTGAAGCTTTCTTT. Residues: CSVVRYRGGNTEAFF.

The V call is TRBV11-2, the J call TRBJ2-3; TRBD1 agrees at 7 bases. CDR1 is SGHAT and CDR2 is FQNNGV in the germline V gene. The CDR3 length is 15 residues. V lost 4 bases, J lost 4 bases, and 8 bases stayed unmatched. The CDR3 DNA reads as TGTGCCAGCAGCTCCTCTCGACAGGGCGCAGATACGCAGTATTTT. Translation gives CASSSSRQGADTQYF.